Reported below is one TCR beta chain. The target antigen is unknown. The data originate from a study of CD8 T cells in ankylosing spondylitis. Study-wide results and limits: Reported data indicate significant enrichment of disease-linked clones within matched ankylosing spondylitis synovial fluid. It appeared that ankylosing spondylitis blood was characterized by a TCR beta motif of under ten highly homologous variants. The disease-linked clones had a CD8+ phenotype and low blood frequencies.

V was clipped by 5 bases and J by 4 bases; unmatched bases: 10. The CDR3 is 17 residues long. Germline CDR1 is SGHTA and CDR2 is FQGNSA. Making use of molecular barcodes, quantitative 5'-RACE generated TCR beta libraries. A single record per CDR3 protein comes from TCRdb applying MiXCR to the 5' RACE reads. The data hold approximately 540,000 distinct CDR3 sequences, with roughly 13% observed a single time. The receptor comes from a male donor with ankylosing spondylitis. The sequencing input was blood, either unsorted or a sorted T cell fraction (not recorded which). The V gene is TRBV7-2, the J gene TRBJ2-1; 11 bases match TRBD2. This CDR3 is CASSLRTSGLKYNEQFF. DNA for the CDR3: TGTGCCAGCAGCCTTCGGACTAGCGGGTTGAAATACAATGAGCAGTTCTTC.